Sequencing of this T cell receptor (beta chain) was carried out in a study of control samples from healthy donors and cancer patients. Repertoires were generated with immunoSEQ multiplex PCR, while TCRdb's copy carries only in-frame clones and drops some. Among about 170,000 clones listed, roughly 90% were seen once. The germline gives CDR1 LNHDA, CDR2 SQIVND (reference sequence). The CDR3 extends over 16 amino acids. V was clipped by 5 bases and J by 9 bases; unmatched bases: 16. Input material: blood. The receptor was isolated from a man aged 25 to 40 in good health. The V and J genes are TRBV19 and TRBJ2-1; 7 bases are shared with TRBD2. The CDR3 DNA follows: TGTGCCAGTAGTCCCCGGGGGGAGGGGTTCAAAGGTGAGCAGTTCTTC. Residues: CASSPRGEGFKGEQFF.